The 26 T cell receptor beta chains below all came from one sample that was sequenced in a study of blood T cell repertoires in COVID-19. Profiling relied on immunoSEQ multiplex PCR, and the TCRdb table lists in-frame clones only, not all of them. The sample contains around 310,000 clones, nearly 90% of which appear only once. Sequencing was carried out using peripheral blood. Receptor source: a middle-aged woman with COVID-19, enrolled during active disease.

V gene TRBV29-1 combines with J gene TRBJ2-1, with D maybe TRBD1 (5 bases). The V end was cut by 5 bases, the J end by 10 bases, with 15 bases between. CDR1 is SQVTM, CDR2 ANQGSEA, per germline. This CDR3 is 12 amino acids long. CDR3 loop: CSVRAGKEEQFF. CDR3 nucleotides: TGCAGCGTTAGGGCAGGGAAGGAGGAGCAGTTCTTC.

The CDR3: CASSAGPAPMNTEAFF. CDR3 nucleotides: TGCGCCAGCAGCGCGGGCCCGGCCCCCATGAACACTGAAGCTTTCTTT. This sequence joins TRBV5-1 and TRBJ1-1, with D hard to call. V was cut by 4 bases and J by 0 bases, with 16 bases left in between. CDR3 length: 16 amino acids. Germline V gene lookup returns CDR1 SGHRS and CDR2 YFSETQ.

V and J are TRBV4-1 and TRBJ2-7; perhaps TRBD1 as D (5 bases). The CDR3 loop spans 14 amino acids. V shed 3 bases and J shed 1 base, with 10 bases lying between them. Germline V gives CDR1 MGHRA, CDR2 YSYEKL. The CDR3 nucleotides are TGCGCCAGCAGCCATATCGACAGATCCTACGAGCAGTACTTC. Translating gives CASSHIDRSYEQYF.

The chain combines TRBV28 with TRBJ2-2; perhaps TRBD2 as D (5 bases). CDR3 length equals 16 residues. V dropped 4 bases and J dropped 4 bases, with 16 bases sitting between them. Germline V gene data show CDR1 as MDHEN and CDR2 as SYDVKM. CDR3 in amino acids: CASSSPRGVFTGELFF. The DNA of the CDR3 is TGTGCCAGCAGTTCGCCTCGGGGAGTCTTCACCGGGGAGCTGTTTTTT.

The rearrangement joins TRBV15 to TRBJ2-6; no clear D gene. Germline lookup yields CDR1 LNHNV and CDR2 YYDKDF (reference sequence). CDR3 size: 14 residues. Trimming took 0 bases from V and 3 from J, leaving 3 bases between them. DNA for the CDR3: TGTGCCACCAGCAGAGACCATGGGGCCAACGTCCTGACTTTC. Translated: CATSRDHGANVLTF.

The genes are TRBV19 and TRBJ2-5; TRBD1 matches 9 bases. Germline values: CDR1 LNHDA, CDR2 SQIVND (reference sequence). CDR3 size: 14 residues. V lost 6 bases, J lost 3 bases, and 5 bases stayed unmatched. The CDR3 sequence: CASRLQGAEETQYF. The CDR3 coding sequence is TGTGCCAGTAGATTACAGGGGGCGGAAGAGACCCAGTACTTC.

The chain recombines TRBV7-2 with TRBJ2-2; perhaps TRBD1 as D (5 bases). CDR1 and CDR2 from the germline V gene are SGHTA and FQGNSA. CDR3 size: 16 residues. Trimming cost V 1 base and J 4 bases, with 13 bases left between them. In nucleotides, the CDR3 is TGTGCCAGCAGCTTAGAAAACAGGCCTAGCACCGGGGAGCTGTTTTTT. It yields the protein CASSLENRPSTGELFF.

The chain links TRBV28 to TRBJ1-1; possible D gene TRBD1, 6 bases. The V gene's germline CDR1 is MDHEN and CDR2 SYDVKM. CDR3 length: 14 residues. Trimming left V 5 bases short and J 5 bases short, with 15 bases between. The CDR3 reads CASSPTGRGTEAFF. Here the CDR3 DNA reads TGTGCCAGCAGTCCCACAGGGCGGGGGACTGAAGCTTTCTTT.

The chain links TRBV12-3 or TRBV12-4 to TRBJ1-1; unclear D gene. CDR3 length: 13 residues. Trimming removed 5 bases from V and 7 bases from J, with 14 bases in between. The CDR3 region has the DNA TGTGCCAGCAGTCTCCTCGGGAGTAGTGAAGCTTTCTTT. It codes for CASSLLGSSEAFF.

The chain is built from TRBV19 and TRBJ1-2; maybe TRBD1 (6 bases). This CDR3 spans 15 amino acids. V lost 5 bases, J lost 7 bases, and 20 bases lay in between. Germline V gives CDR1 LNHDA, CDR2 SQIVND (reference sequence). The CDR3 spells CASSGRPGQVTGYTF. The CDR3 DNA sequence: TGTGCCAGTAGTGGTCGCCCGGGACAAGTAACTGGCTACACCTTC.

J is TRBJ1-1 and V is TRBV7-9; D ambiguous. Looked up from germline, CDR1 is SEHNR and CDR2 is FQNEAQ (reference sequence). V gave up 5 bases and J gave up 1 base, with 11 bases separating them. This CDR3 has 14 residues. The CDR3 loop is CASSPRTANTEAFF. The CDR3 nucleotides are TGTGCCAGCAGCCCTCGGACTGCGAACACTGAAGCTTTCTTT. Full variable domain (outside the CDR3, taken from reference TRBV7-9 and TRBJ1-1): DTGVSQNPRHKITKRGQNVTFRCDPISEHNRLYWYRQTLGQGPEFLTYFQNEAQLEKSRLLSDRFSAERPKGSFSTLEIQRTEQGDSAMYLCASSPRTANTEAFFGQGTRLTVV.

The CDR3 DNA is TGTGCCAGTAGCTCCGGGTCGGGCACTGAAGCTTTCTTT. Translation gives CASSSGSGTEAFF. The chain combines TRBV19 with TRBJ1-1; D ambiguous. CDR3 size: 13 residues. V lost 6 bases and J lost 4, with 12 bases in between. Germline V gives CDR1 LNHDA, CDR2 SQIVND (reference sequence).

This chain uses TRBV6-5 with TRBJ2-5; a possible D gene is TRBD2 (5 bases). The CDR3 extends over 15 amino acids. V was pared by 4 bases and J by 9 bases, with 21 bases between. Germline CDR1 is MNHEY and CDR2 is SVGAGI. This CDR3 is CASSSLRAARRAQYF. CDR3 bases: TGTGCCAGCAGTTCCCTGAGGGCAGCGAGAAGAGCCCAGTACTTC.

V is TRBV6-6 and J is TRBJ1-6; no reliable D call. The CDR3 is made up of 12 amino acids. V was pared by 5 bases and J by 14 bases, with 13 bases between. CDR1 and CDR2 from the germline V gene are MNHNY and SVGAGI (reference sequence). In DNA form, the CDR3 reads TGTGCCAGCAGTAACCGGGGTGGTTCCCTCCACTTT. Its protein is CASSNRGGSLHF.

The chain couples TRBV4-3 to TRBJ2-2, with a weak D call TRBD2 (5 bases). CDR3 length equals 14 residues. Germline V CDR1 and CDR2: LGHNA, YSLEER. The V end lost 2 bases, the J end lost 6 bases, and 10 bases lay between the germline ends. In DNA form, the CDR3 reads TGCGCCAGCAGCCAATATCGGGGTTCCGGGGAGCTGTTTTTT. Translation gives CASSQYRGSGELFF.

The chain carries TRBV27 and TRBJ1-1; D remains unclear. V was pared by 3 bases and J by 3 bases, with 11 bases between. Germline-derived CDR1 and CDR2 are MNHEY and SMNVEV (reference sequence). This CDR3 has 14 amino acids. This CDR3 is CASSLSRYDTEAFF. In nucleotides, the CDR3 is TGTGCCAGCAGTTTGAGTCGTTACGACACTGAAGCTTTCTTT.

The chain links TRBV5-6 to TRBJ2-7; TRBD1 matches at 7 bases. After removal of 0 bases from V and 4 bases from J, the junction contained 4 bases not matched to a gene. Germline CDR1 is SGHDT and CDR2 is YYEEEE. The length of the CDR3 is 14 residues. The DNA for the CDR3 is TGTGCCAGCAGCTTGGGGACAGGTTGGTACGAGCAGTACTTC. Protein product: CASSLGTGWYEQYF.

The CDR3 DNA sequence: TGTGCCAGCAGCTTAATCCACGGCTCCTACGAGCAGTACTTC. Amino acid sequence: CASSLIHGSYEQYF. The chain couples TRBV7-3 to TRBJ2-7; D is undetermined. The CDR3 is 14 amino acids. Trimming cost V 1 base and J 0 bases, with 7 bases left between them. Germline lookup yields CDR1 SGHTA and CDR2 FQGTGA. Drawing the rest from reference TRBV7-3 and TRBJ2-7, the complete variable domain is GAGVSQTPSNKVTEKGKYVELRCDPISGHTALYWYRQSLGQGPEFLIYFQGTGAADDSGLPNDRFFAVRPEGSVSTLKIQRTERGDSAVYLCASSLIHGSYEQYFGPGTRLTVT.

The CDR3 sequence is CASSVRGDYEQYF. Written as DNA, the CDR3 is TGTGCCAGCAGTGTCAGGGGCGACTACGAGCAGTACTTC. The genes are TRBV2 and TRBJ2-7, with D maybe TRBD1 (6 bases). Trimming shortened V by 4 bases and J by 3 bases, and 10 bases separated the two germline ends. This CDR3 is built from 13 residues. Germline CDR1 is SNHLY and CDR2 is FYNNEI.

This chain links TRBV19 with TRBJ1-4; D ambiguous. Trimming pared 10 bases from V and 0 bases from J, leaving 15 bases between. The germline gives CDR1 LNHDA, CDR2 SQIVND (reference sequence). The CDR3 loop spans 15 amino acids. CDR3 coding DNA: TGTGCCACCCAGCGGAAGCCTGCAACTAATGAAAAACTGTTTTTT. It codes for CATQRKPATNEKLFF.

The chain links TRBV18 to TRBJ1-5, with TRBD1 as a possible D gene (6 bases). The germline V and J ends were trimmed by 2 bases and 0 bases, with 23 bases remaining between them. CDR1 is KGHSH, CDR2 LQKENI, per germline. The CDR3 runs 20 residues. The CDR3 sequence: CASSPTYKPRGGYSNQPQHF. The CDR3 coding sequence is TGTGCCAGCTCACCAACCTACAAGCCGAGGGGGGGATATAGCAATCAGCCCCAGCATTTT.

This clone was detected a few times. The genes are TRBV7-6 and TRBJ1-6; tentatively, D is TRBD1 (5 bases). The CDR3 sequence is 20 residues long. V was pared by 2 bases and J by 0 bases, with 20 bases between. CDR1 SGHVS and CDR2 FNYEAQ come from the germline V gene. The CDR3 sequence: CASSLTVSGIRSSYNSPLHF. CDR3 coding DNA: TGTGCCAGCAGCTTAACCGTTTCAGGGATTCGGAGCTCCTATAATTCACCCCTCCACTTT.

The V gene is TRBV5-4, the J gene TRBJ2-1; a weak D match, TRBD1 (7 bases). Germline V gene data show CDR1 as SGHNT and CDR2 as YYREEE (reference sequence). The CDR3 extends over 16 amino acids. Trimming cost V 4 bases and J 6 bases, with 20 bases left between them. As DNA, the CDR3 is TGTGCCAGCAGCCAAGGGGGGACAGTGCCAACCAATGAGCAGTTCTTC. Translation gives CASSQGGTVPTNEQFF. Filled out from reference TRBV5-4 and TRBJ2-1, the complete variable domain reads ETGVTQSPTHLIKTRGQQVTLRCSSQSGHNTVSWYQQALGQGPQFIFQYYREEENGRGNFPPRFSGLQFPNYSSELNVNALELDDSALYLCASSQGGTVPTNEQFFGPGTRLTVL.

The chain is built from TRBV2 and TRBJ2-1; 11 positions match TRBD2. V was clipped by 4 bases and J by 4 bases; unmatched bases: 6. This CDR3 is built from 16 residues. Germline V gene lookup returns CDR1 SNHLY and CDR2 FYNNEI. The CDR3 reads CASSAWGLAEYNEQFF. CDR3 nucleotide sequence: TGTGCCAGCAGTGCTTGGGGACTAGCGGAGTACAATGAGCAGTTCTTC.

About this clone: At one end, the junction sequence differs from germline, possibly due to a read error. This chain uses TRBV7-7 with TRBJ2-5; 9 bases fit TRBD2. The CDR3 spans 15 residues. CDR1 SSHAT and CDR2 FNYEAQ come from the germline V gene (reference sequence). The CDR3 is CASSLAGGFQETQYF. The CDR3 DNA is TGTGCTAGCAGCCTGGCGGGGGGGTTCCAAGAGACCCAGTACTTC.

The chain links TRBV28 to TRBJ1-3; D gene ambiguous. This CDR3 has 15 residues. V dropped 3 bases and J dropped 0 bases, with 9 bases sitting between them. Germline CDR1 is MDHEN and CDR2 is SYDVKM. The CDR3 sequence: CASSFAGFSGNTIYF. The CDR3 nucleotides are TGTGCCAGCAGTTTTGCGGGCTTCTCTGGAAACACCATATATTTT. The full variable domain, its missing parts supplied by reference TRBV28 and TRBJ1-3, is DVKVTQSSRYLVKRTGEKVFLECVQDMDHENMFWYRQDPGLGLRLIYFSYDVKMKEKGDIPEGYSVSREKKERFSLILESASTNQTSMYLCASSFAGFSGNTIYFGEGSWLTVV.